Below, 17 T cell receptor beta chains from the same sample are listed, as sequenced in a study of blood T cell repertoires in COVID-19. The data were produced by immunoSEQ multiplex PCR, yet TCRdb's version contains in-frame clones alone and is incomplete. The data show about 200,000 clones, roughly 82% seen once. Sequenced input: PBMCs or T cells enriched from blood (not recorded which). These receptor sequences come from an older woman with acute COVID-19.

The chain couples TRBV27 to TRBJ1-1; D perhaps matches TRBD1 (6 bases). V gave up 1 base and J gave up 10 bases, with 10 bases separating them. This CDR3 spans 12 amino acids. Looked up from germline, CDR1 is MNHEY and CDR2 is SMNVEV (reference sequence). As DNA, the CDR3 is TGTGCCAGCAGTTTATATGGGGGGGCAGCTTTCTTT. It specifies CASSLYGGAAFF.

The V and J genes are TRBV24-1 and TRBJ2-1; tentative D call: TRBD2 (7 bases). The V end was cut by 1 base, the J end by 9 bases, with 15 bases between. The CDR3 consists of 15 residues. Germline CDR1 and CDR2: KGHDR and SFDVKD. In DNA form, the CDR3 reads TGTGCCACCAGTGATTTTGGCAGGGGAGGGGGTGAGCAGTTCTTC. Amino acid sequence: CATSDFGRGGGEQFF.

This clone was picked up a small number of times. V usage is TRBV7-2 and J usage is TRBJ2-3; 8 positions agree with TRBD1. This CDR3 region has 17 residues. V dropped 6 bases and J dropped 4; count of bases not matched to a gene: 15. Per the germline V gene, CDR1 is SGHTA and CDR2 is FQGNSA. CDR3 residues: CASRRGQGSVGADTQYF. For the CDR3, the DNA is TGTGCCAGCAGACGAGGACAGGGATCAGTGGGGGCAGATACGCAGTATTTT.

This chain connects TRBV19 to TRBJ1-1; D is undetermined. V dropped 11 bases and J dropped 1 base, with 11 bases sitting between them. The CDR3 has 12 residues. Germline assignment: CDR1 LNHDA and CDR2 SQIVND (reference sequence). CDR3 in DNA: TGTGCCGGAGTAGAAAGGAACACTGAAGCTTTCTTT. This gives the protein CAGVERNTEAFF.

This chain links TRBV28 with TRBJ1-5; no definite D call. Germline V gene data show CDR1 as MDHEN and CDR2 as SYDVKM. Trimming cost V 6 bases and J 7 bases, with 16 bases left between them. This CDR3 is 14 amino acids long. In nucleotides, the CDR3 is TGTGCCAGCAGCCCTTGGAGAAGTCAACAGCCCCAGCATTTT. It is translated as CASSPWRSQQPQHF.

The chain recombines TRBV6-2 or TRBV6-3 with TRBJ1-6; perhaps TRBD1 as D (6 bases). This CDR3 spans 15 amino acids. Trimming took off 2 bases at V and 7 bases at J, with 12 bases between the two ends. Germline CDR1 is MNHEY and CDR2 is SVGEGT. As DNA, the CDR3 is TGTGCCAGCAGTTACGGGGGGGCGAGAAATTCACCCCTCCACTTT. This gives the protein CASSYGGARNSPLHF.

This sequence joins TRBV11-2 and TRBJ1-6; D is undetermined. This CDR3 has 16 residues. Germline-derived CDR1 and CDR2 are SGHAT and FQNNGV. Trimming stripped 2 bases from V and 0 bases from J, with 8 bases between. CDR3 sequence: CASSLSVSSYNSPLHF. Written as DNA, the CDR3 is TGTGCCAGCAGCTTATCGGTGAGCTCCTATAATTCACCCCTCCACTTT.

V usage is TRBV10-3 and J usage is TRBJ1-1; D unclear. CDR1 ENHRY and CDR2 SYGVKD come from the germline V gene. The germline V and J ends were trimmed by 11 bases and 1 base, with 17 bases remaining between them. The CDR3 has 14 residues. The CDR3 DNA is TGTGCCGTACGAACGGGTCTTGCGAACACTGAAGCTTTCTTT. The encoded protein is CAVRTGLANTEAFF.

The chain couples TRBV30 to TRBJ1-5; the D is unclear. This CDR3 region has 12 residues. Trimming left V 0 bases short and J 11 bases short, with 11 bases between. Germline-derived CDR1 and CDR2 are GTSNPN and SVGIG (reference sequence). CDR3 in amino acids: CAWSVLESTQHF. The CDR3 DNA is TGTGCCTGGAGTGTATTGGAGAGCACCCAGCATTTT.

The gene calls are TRBV6-2 or TRBV6-3 and TRBJ2-1, with 9 bases identical to TRBD2. The CDR3 covers 15 residues. Looked up from germline, CDR1 is MNHEY and CDR2 is SVGEGT. J gave up 7 bases and V 6 bases, and 10 bases lay outside the gene matches. CDR3 DNA: TGTGCCAGCAGCAATGGTGGGACTAGCTTGAATGAGCAGTTCTTC. This encodes CASSNGGTSLNEQFF.

Here the CDR3 reads CASMGRGRNTIYF. The CDR3 bases are TGTGCCAGCATGGGGAGGGGACGAAACACCATATATTTT. The J gene is TRBJ1-3, the V gene TRBV9; tentatively, D is TRBD1 (5 bases). The CDR3 loop spans 13 amino acids. V shed 6 bases and J shed 5 bases, with 12 bases lying between them. Germline V gene data show CDR1 as SGDLS and CDR2 as YYNGEE.

CDR3 sequence (DNA): TGTGCCAGCAGCTTGGGAGGGGGCCCCTACAATGAGCAGTTCTTC. This gives the protein CASSLGGGPYNEQFF. V and J are TRBV5-8 and TRBJ2-1, with 7 positions matching TRBD1. The V segment lost 0 bases and the J segment 2 bases; nucleotides outside the gene matches: 2. CDR3 length: 15 residues. Germline lookup yields CDR1 SGHTS and CDR2 YDEGEE.

The rearrangement joins TRBV7-8 to TRBJ1-4, with D tentatively TRBD1 (6 bases). The CDR3 covers 15 residues. Between the trimmed V and J ends, which lost 5 bases and 5 bases, there was a span of 15 bases. The V gene's germline CDR1 is SGHVS and CDR2 FQNEAQ. CDR3 residues: CASSRARDINEKLFF. The CDR3 DNA is TGTGCCAGCAGCCGAGCCCGGGACATAAATGAAAAACTGTTTTTT.

The chain links TRBV20-1 to TRBJ1-2; D unclear. The CDR3 consists of 12 residues. Trimming pared 3 bases from V and 1 base from J, leaving 6 bases between. CDR1 is DFQATT, CDR2 SNEGSKA, per germline (reference sequence). The CDR3 bases are TGCAGTGCTAGTGGCAGTAACTATGGCTACACCTTC. It translates to CSASGSNYGYTF.

This chain links TRBV6-6 with TRBJ2-7; the D gene is possibly TRBD2 (6 bases). Trimming pared 7 bases from V and 7 bases from J, leaving 8 bases between. The CDR3 loop spans 10 amino acids. Germline-derived CDR1 and CDR2 are MNHNY and SVGAGI (reference sequence). DNA of the CDR3: TGTGCCAGCAAGGCGGGAGAGCAGTACTTC. Amino acid sequence: CASKAGEQYF.

The count of this clone is one. The V and J genes are TRBV11-3 and TRBJ2-7, with D possibly being TRBD1 (6 bases). The germline V gene has CDR1 SGHNT and CDR2 YENEEA. Trimming left V 5 bases short and J 2 bases short, with 13 bases between. This CDR3 comprises 14 residues. The CDR3 coding sequence is TGTGCCAGCAGCCTGAGGGGGACAACCTACGAGCAGTACTTC. Protein product: CASSLRGTTYEQYF.

The gene calls are TRBV4-3 and TRBJ1-2, with TRBD1 as a possible D gene (6 bases). This CDR3 has 16 amino acids. CDR1 is LGHNA, CDR2 YSLEER, per germline. V lost 3 bases and J lost 8, with 22 bases in between. The CDR3: CASSQDTTTGYRGYTF. CDR3 DNA: TGCGCCAGCAGCCAGGACACTACTACAGGGTATCGAGGCTACACCTTC.